This T cell receptor (beta chain) was profiled in a study of OX40 agonist ivuxolimab in advanced cancers. Study results and limitations: The work left the antigen specificity of expanded peripheral T cells undetermined.

A remark on this clone: Its target is unknown.

Clones were sequenced by immunoSEQ multiplex PCR, and TCRdb holds only the in-frame ones, with some missing. This table holds tens of thousands of clones, 84% found once. The CDR3 is 16 amino acids. Germline-derived CDR1 and CDR2 are SGHDT and YYEEEE. The V end was cut by 1 base, the J end by 2 bases, with 12 bases between. This clonotype was obtained from an adult with an advanced solid tumor such as melanoma, head and neck, liver or kidney cancer. This chain uses TRBV5-6 with TRBJ1-4, with D possibly TRBD1 on 5 matching bases. The source was CD4+ or CD8+ T cells sorted from blood, collected in a trial of the OX40 agonist ivuxolimab. The CDR3 loop reads CASSLRGSVTNEKLFF. CDR3 in DNA: TGTGCCAGCAGCTTGAGGGGATCCGTTACTAATGAAAAACTGTTTTTT.